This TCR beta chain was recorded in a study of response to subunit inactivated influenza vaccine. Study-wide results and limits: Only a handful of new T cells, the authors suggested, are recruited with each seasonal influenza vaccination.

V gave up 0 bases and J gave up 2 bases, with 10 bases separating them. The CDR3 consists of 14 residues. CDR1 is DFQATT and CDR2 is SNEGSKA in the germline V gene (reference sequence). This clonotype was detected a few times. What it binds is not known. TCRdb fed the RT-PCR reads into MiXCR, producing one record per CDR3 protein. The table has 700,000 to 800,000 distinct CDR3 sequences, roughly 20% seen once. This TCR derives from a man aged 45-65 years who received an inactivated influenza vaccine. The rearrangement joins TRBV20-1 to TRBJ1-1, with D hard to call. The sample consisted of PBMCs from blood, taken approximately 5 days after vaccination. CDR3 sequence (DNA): TGCAGTGCTAGAGATCTCCTGAGAAACACTGAAGCTTTCTTT. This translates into CSARDLLRNTEAFF.